The rows below give T cell receptor beta chains drawn from one sample of a study of shared clonotypes between healthy human individuals. The repertoire was sequenced with immunoSEQ multiplex PCR; TCRdb's copy has only in-frame clones and lacks some. The sample yields over a million clones, around 75% seen once. Input material: memory CD4+ T cells sorted from blood. These receptors all come from a man aged 18 to 29 in good health. Both conserved end residues are part of each CDR3. A D gene is named only where the DNA matches it firmly. Part of the rows lack a size; the others show once, few, many or a class for expanded clones.

CDR3aa	CDR3nt	v_gene	abundance	d_gene	j_gene
CAWSATFGGKPQHF	TGTGCCTGGAGTGCCACGTTTGGGGGAAAGCCCCAGCATTTT	TRBV30	NA	NA	TRBJ1-5
CAWSVLLGYTF	TGTGCCTGGAGTGTACTTCTGGGCTACACCTTC	TRBV30	many	NA	TRBJ1-2
CASSETAGSPLAPAYTF	TGTGCCAGCAGTGAAACGGCAGGGTCTCCTTTAGCCCCGGCTTACACCTTC	TRBV2	NA	NA	TRBJ1-2
CASSFLGQGITGELFF	TGTGCCAGCAGCTTTTTGGGACAGGGGATTACCGGGGAGCTGTTTTTT	TRBV5-6	NA	TRBD1	TRBJ2-2
CSVEAGGYPEAFF	TGCAGCGTTGAAGCGGGGGGGTACCCTGAAGCTTTCTTT	TRBV29-1	NA	NA	TRBJ1-1
CASSPGRDIYEQYF	TGTGCCAGCAGCCCCGGCCGGGACATCTACGAGCAGTACTTC	TRBV11-1	NA	NA	TRBJ2-7
CAWSRLAGWETQYF	TGTGCCTGGAGCAGACTAGCGGGATGGGAGACCCAGTACTTC	TRBV30	once	TRBD2	TRBJ2-5
CASSFRNYYEQYF	TGTGCCAGCAGTTTCCGTAACTATTACGAGCAGTACTTC	TRBV28	NA	NA	TRBJ2-7
CASSPLGQNSPLHF	TGTGCCAGCTCACCACTCGGACAGAATTCACCCCTCCACTTT	TRBV18	NA	NA	TRBJ1-6
CASSPGLAGGAGGELFF	TGTGCCAGCAGCCCCGGACTAGCGGGGGGTGCGGGAGGGGAGCTGTTTTTT	TRBV7-2	NA	TRBD2	TRBJ2-2
CASKRDPSTGELFF	TGTGCCAGCAAGCGGGATCCCAGCACCGGGGAGCTGTTTTTT	TRBV6-5	once	TRBD2	TRBJ2-2
CASSGGSGNTIYF	TGTGCCAGCTCGGGAGGATCTGGAAACACCATATATTTT	TRBV18	once	NA	TRBJ1-3
CASSVQGAGTEAFF	TGTGCCAGCAGCGTCCAGGGGGCCGGGACTGAAGCTTTCTTT	TRBV11-2	NA	TRBD1	TRBJ1-1
CAISERGGREVDGYTF	TGTGCCATCAGTGAACGGGGAGGACGAGAGGTAGATGGCTACACCTTC	TRBV10-3	few	NA	TRBJ1-2
CASSSQGNTEAFF	TGCGCCAGCAGCTCGCAGGGGAACACTGAAGCTTTCTTT	TRBV5-1	NA	NA	TRBJ1-1
CAWSAGSEGYTF	TGTGCCTGGAGTGCGGGATCGGAGGGCTACACCTTC	TRBV30	NA	NA	TRBJ1-2
CASRGGGVSQPQHF	TGTGCCAGCAGGGGGGGAGGGGTGAGCCAGCCCCAGCATTTT	TRBV6-1	NA	NA	TRBJ1-5
CASSPQGQGNREQFF	TGTGCCAGCTCACCACAGGGACAGGGGAACAGGGAGCAGTTCTTC	TRBV18	NA	TRBD1	TRBJ2-1
CASSLSFGRYPNTEAFF	TGTGCCAGCAGTTTATCGTTTGGCAGGTACCCGAACACTGAAGCTTTCTTT	TRBV27	few	NA	TRBJ1-1
CASSHPGGAGANVLTF	TGTGCCAGTAGCCACCCGGGGGGGGCTGGGGCCAACGTCCTGACTTTC	TRBV19	NA	TRBD2	TRBJ2-6
CASSPTISGNTIYF	TGTGCCAGCAGTCCCACTATCTCTGGAAACACCATATATTTT	TRBV6-5	NA	NA	TRBJ1-3
CASSLTDGLGKLFF	TGTGCCAGCAGCTTGACGGACGGGTTGGGAAAACTGTTTTTT	TRBV9	NA	NA	TRBJ1-4
CASSPPGQGAYEQYF	TGTGCCAGCTCACCGCCGGGACAGGGGGCCTACGAGCAGTACTTC	TRBV18	once	TRBD1	TRBJ2-7
CASNTTSYEQYF	TGTGCCAGCAACACAACTTCCTACGAGCAGTACTTC	TRBV6-4	NA	NA	TRBJ2-7
CASSIRPDDEQYF	TGTGCCAGTAGTATACGACCGGACGACGAGCAGTACTTC	TRBV19	once	NA	TRBJ2-7
CASSPNDGYEQYF	TGCGCCAGCAGCCCTAATGACGGGTACGAGCAGTACTTC	TRBV5-1	few	NA	TRBJ2-7
CASSLGLSGQQETQYF	TGTGCCAGCAGCTTAGGCTTAAGCGGGCAGCAAGAGACCCAGTACTTC	TRBV13	NA	NA	TRBJ2-5
CASPQDSGANVLTF	TGTGCCAGCCCTCAGGACTCTGGGGCCAACGTCCTGACTTTC	TRBV19	many	NA	TRBJ2-6
CASSQDRHRRTGELFF	TGCGCCAGCAGCCAAGATAGGCACAGGCGGACCGGGGAGCTGTTTTTT	TRBV4-1	NA	NA	TRBJ2-2
CARSFAGPQGDGYTF	TGTGCCAGAAGCTTTGCGGGTCCTCAGGGAGATGGCTACACCTTC	TRBV5-3	NA	NA	TRBJ1-2
CASSYSSGTTKAFF	TGTGCCAGCAGTTACTCGAGTGGGACCACAAAAGCTTTCTTT	TRBV6-5	NA	NA	TRBJ1-1
CASSPIPLGEGTQYF	TGCGCCAGCAGCCCTATTCCCCTGGGGGAGGGGACCCAGTACTTC	TRBV5-1	NA	TRBD2	TRBJ2-5
CASSQDFASGVSQETQYF	TGCGCCAGCAGCCAAGATTTTGCTAGCGGGGTTTCTCAAGAGACCCAGTACTTC	TRBV4-1	NA	TRBD2	TRBJ2-5
CASSLATGGQNEKLFF	TGTGCCAGCAGCTTAGCGACAGGGGGGCAGAATGAAAAACTGTTTTTT	TRBV7-9	NA	TRBD1	TRBJ1-4
CASSLGLGGRATETQYF	TGTGCCAGCAGCTTAGGATTGGGCGGGAGGGCCACGGAGACCCAGTACTTC	TRBV7-2	NA	TRBD2	TRBJ2-5
CASSLSHAPNYEQYF	TGTGCCAGCAGCTTATCTCACGCACCAAACTACGAGCAGTACTTC	TRBV11-2	NA	NA	TRBJ2-7
CATQIYNSPLHF	TGTGCCACCCAGATTTATAATTCACCCCTCCACTTT	TRBV30	NA	NA	TRBJ1-6
CASSPQGERGYTF	TGTGCCAGCAGCCCTCAAGGTGAACGAGGCTACACCTTC	TRBV6-6	NA	NA	TRBJ1-2
CASSHGRTGAGNTIYF	TGCGCCAGCAGCCATGGTCGTACAGGGGCTGGAAACACCATATATTTT	TRBV5-1	few	TRBD1	TRBJ1-3
CASSLGISVGTDTQYF	TGTGCCAGCAGCTTAGGTATTAGCGTGGGCACAGATACGCAGTATTTT	TRBV7-2	once	NA	TRBJ2-3